The entry that follows covers one T cell receptor beta chain sequence. Its antigen is unidentified. The data were taken from a study of T cells in localized non-small cell lung cancer. General study results and limits: Uninvolved adjacent lung showed higher T cell clonality than tumor. Within adjacent lung there appeared a median around 60 of the top 100 tumor clones.

Sequencing was performed with immunoSEQ multiplex PCR; in TCRdb, only in-frame clones are kept and a portion is missing. Seen here are fewer than 95,000 clones, about nine tenths observed once, and the top ten hold roughly 4.3%. Germline CDR1 MDHEN, CDR2 SYDVKM. The CDR3 contains 15 residues. After removal of 5 bases from V and 4 bases from J, the junction contained 5 bases not matched to a gene. The sequence was collected from a woman aged 35-75 years with stage II squamous cell lung carcinoma. The material was PBMCs, obtained before any cancer treatment. The chain has TRBV28 and TRBJ1-5; 10 nucleotides align to TRBD1. Here the CDR3 DNA reads TGTGCCAGCAGTCCTATGGGACAGGGGAATCAGCCCCAGCATTTT. Its protein is CASSPMGQGNQPQHF.